Below, 4 T cell receptor beta chains from the same sample are listed, as sequenced in a study of blood T cell repertoires in COVID-19 (TCRdb year 2020). The library was prepared using the immunoSEQ multiplex PCR assay. The table was pulled from immuneACCESS by TCRdb, which kept in-frame rearrangements only. Such tables lose some clones; where checked, under half of the loss comes from unresolved V genes, and the rest has no known cause. The sample table lists roughly 380,000 clones, approximately 87% of them with a count of one. Jointly, the top ten make up 1.3% of the sample. Sequenced material: PBMCs or T cells enriched from blood (not recorded which). These receptors were obtained from a man in his thirties or forties who had recovered from COVID-19.

The gene calls are TRBV6-5 and TRBJ2-7; D is undetermined. The V gene lost 2 bases and the J gene lost 0 bases, with 11 bases spanning the gap. Germline V gene sequence: CDR1 MNHEY, CDR2 SVGAGI. This CDR3 region has 15 residues. The CDR3 sequence is CASSYVPYPSYEQYF. CDR3 DNA: TGTGCCAGCAGTTACGTACCCTACCCCTCCTACGAGCAGTACTTC.

The chain employs TRBV18 and TRBJ2-3; TRBD2 matches 7 bases. Germline trimming cut 6 bases from V and 7 bases from J; bases unmatched to any gene: 16. Per germline, CDR1 KGHSH and CDR2 LQKENI. The CDR3 runs 16 residues. The CDR3 nucleotides are TGTGCCAGCTCCCCCGGTGAAGGACTAGTCGTCCATACGCAGTATTTT. It is translated as CASSPGEGLVVHTQYF. Looking up the rest from reference TRBV18 and TRBJ2-3 gives the full variable domain: NAGVMQNPRHLVRRRGQEARLRCSPMKGHSHVYWYRQLPEEGLKFMVYLQKENIIDESGMPKERFSAEFPKEGPSILRIQQVVRGDSAAYFCASSPGEGLVVHTQYFGPGTRLTVL.

The chain couples TRBV5-1 to TRBJ2-7, with 12 bases aligning to TRBD1. The CDR3 is 17 residues long. The ends lost 4 bases at V and 7 bases at J; junction bases unmatched: 15. CDR1 is SGHRS and CDR2 is YFSETQ in the germline V gene. Here the CDR3 reads CASSRTPPGQGAREQYF. DNA of the CDR3: TGCGCCAGCAGCCGAACCCCCCCGGGACAGGGGGCGCGGGAGCAGTACTTC. Full variable domain (remainder filled in from reference TRBV5-1 and TRBJ2-7): KAGVTQTPRYLIKTRGQQVTLSCSPISGHRSVSWYQQTPGQGLQFLFEYFSETQRNKGNFPGRFSGRQFSNSRSEMNVSTLELGDSALYLCASSRTPPGQGAREQYFGPGTRLTVT.

The CDR3 DNA reads TGTGCCAGCAGCCAACAGGGCGGCTATGGCTACACCTTC. Protein sequence: CASSQQGGYGYTF. V usage is TRBV7-9 and J usage is TRBJ1-2; D perhaps matches TRBD1 (6 bases). This CDR3 comprises 13 residues. Germline V gene lookup returns CDR1 SEHNR and CDR2 FQNEAQ (reference sequence). V dropped 5 bases and J dropped 4 bases, with 11 bases sitting between them.